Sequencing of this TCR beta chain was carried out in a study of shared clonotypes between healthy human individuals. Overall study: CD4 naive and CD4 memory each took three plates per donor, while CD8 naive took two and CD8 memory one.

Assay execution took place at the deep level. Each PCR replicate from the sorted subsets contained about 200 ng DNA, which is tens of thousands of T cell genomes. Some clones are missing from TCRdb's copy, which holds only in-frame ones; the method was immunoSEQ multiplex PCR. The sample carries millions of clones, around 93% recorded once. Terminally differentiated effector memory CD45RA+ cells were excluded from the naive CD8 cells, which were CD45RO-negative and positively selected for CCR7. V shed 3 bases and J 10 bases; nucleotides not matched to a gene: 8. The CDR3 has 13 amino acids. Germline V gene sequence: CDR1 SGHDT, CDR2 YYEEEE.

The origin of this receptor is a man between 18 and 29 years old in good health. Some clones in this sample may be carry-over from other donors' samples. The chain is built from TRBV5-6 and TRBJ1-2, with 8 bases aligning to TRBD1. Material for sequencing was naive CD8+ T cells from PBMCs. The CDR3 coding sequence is TGTGCCAGCAGCTACGACAGGGGCCCTCTCTACACCTTC. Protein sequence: CASSYDRGPLYTF. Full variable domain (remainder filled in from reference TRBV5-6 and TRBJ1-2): DAGVTQSPTHLIKTRGQQVTLRCSPKSGHDTVSWYQQALGQGPQFIFQYYEEEERQRGNFPDRFSGHQFPNYSSELNVNALLLGDSALYLCASSYDRGPLYTFGSGTRLTVV.